This is a list of T cell receptor beta chains from one sample in a study of siplizumab effects on memory and regulatory T cells. Generated by immunoSEQ multiplex PCR, the TCRdb table keeps only in-frame clones and is missing some. The profile shows about 62,000 clones, around three quarters of them singletons. Sequencing was carried out using memory CD4+ T cells sorted from blood. All receptors come from a human donor in good health. CDR3s include the opening cysteine and the closing phenylalanine or tryptophan. D genes are given only for firm matches. The listing skips clone size in some rows; elsewhere it reads once, few, many or a size class.

TRBJ1-1	TRBV10-3	NA	NA	TGTGCCATCAGCGAAAACATGGGGGGTAACACTGAAGCTTTCTTT	CAISENMGGNTEAFF
TRBJ2-2	TRBV9	once	NA	TGTGCCAGCAGCGTGCTTTCCAGTACGAACACCGGGGAGCTGTTTTTT	CASSVLSSTNTGELFF
TRBJ1-1	TRBV10-3	NA	NA	TGTGCCATCAGTGAGCCCAACACTGAAGCTTTCTTT	CAISEPNTEAFF
TRBJ1-4	TRBV18	NA	TRBD1	TGTGCCAGCTCACCTAAGACAGGGACAAATGAAAAACTGTTTTTT	CASSPKTGTNEKLFF
TRBJ2-7	TRBV7-2	NA	NA	TGTGCCAGCAGCAGGCAGGGTAACGAGCAGTACTTC	CASSRQGNEQYF
TRBJ1-5	TRBV5-6	NA	NA	TGTGCCAGCAGCTTGGTGGGGGTCGGTCAGCCCCAGCATTTT	CASSLVGVGQPQHF
TRBJ1-6	TRBV18	few	NA	TGTGCCAGCTCGCGGGCCCGGTGGGATTCACCCCTCCACTTT	CASSRARWDSPLHF
TRBJ1-3	TRBV6-1	NA	TRBD1	TGTGCCAGCAGTGAAGGCCGGACAGGCGGTAGAGGAAACACCATATATTTT	CASSEGRTGGRGNTIYF
TRBJ1-1	TRBV14	NA	NA	TGTGCCAGCAGCAAGGGGGTCCAGCTCCACACTGAAGCTTTCTTT	CASSKGVQLHTEAFF
TRBJ1-5	TRBV28	NA	NA	TGTGCCAGCAGTCGAAGAACAGGGCTAGTTGGTCAGCCCCAGCATTTT	CASSRRTGLVGQPQHF
TRBJ1-1	TRBV19	NA	NA	TGTGCCAGTAGTATGGGGGGTCCGAGGATGAACACTGAAGCTTTCTTT	CASSMGGPRMNTEAFF
TRBJ2-2	TRBV7-9	once	NA	TGTGCCAGCAGGCAGACCGATTACACCGGGGAGCTGTTTTTT	CASRQTDYTGELFF
TRBJ2-7	TRBV7-6	NA	TRBD1	TGTGCCAGCAGCGAGGGGACAGGCTGGGACGAGCAGTACTTC	CASSEGTGWDEQYF
TRBJ2-3	TRBV2	NA	NA	TGTGCCAGCAGTGTCGACACAGATACGCAGTATTTT	CASSVDTDTQYF
TRBJ1-4	TRBV6-6	NA	NA	TGTGCCAGCAGTTATTCCGGTGCAACTAATGAAAAACTGTTTTTT	CASSYSGATNEKLFF
TRBJ2-7	TRBV10-3	NA	NA	TGTGCCATCAGTGTACAGGGCAACGAGCAGTACTTC	CAISVQGNEQYF
TRBJ1-5	TRBV28	few	TRBD1	TGTGCCAGCAGTACGGGACAGGGGAATCAGCCCCAGCATTTT	CASSTGQGNQPQHF
TRBJ2-1	TRBV7-3	NA	TRBD2	TGTGCCAGCAGCCCCGGACTAGCGGGGGGGCCGGACAATGAGCAGTTCTTC	CASSPGLAGGPDNEQFF
TRBJ2-5	TRBV5-4	NA	TRBD1	TGTGCCAGCAGCCAGGGACAGGGGCTCTACCAAGAGACCCAGTACTTC	CASSQGQGLYQETQYF
TRBJ2-5	TRBV6-1	NA	TRBD1	TGTGCCAGCAGTGAAGTGGGACAGGGTACGGAGACCCAGTACTTC	CASSEVGQGTETQYF
TRBJ2-5	TRBV11-2	NA	TRBD1	TGTGCCAGCAGCCAATCTCGGACAGGGCAAGAGACCCAGTACTTC	CASSQSRTGQETQYF
TRBJ1-5	TRBV7-2	NA	NA	TGTGCCAGCAGCTTAGGGGGGGGAAATCAGCCCCAGCATTTT	CASSLGGGNQPQHF
TRBJ1-4	TRBV5-1	NA	NA	TGCGCCAGCGGTCACGAATTGAGGGGACTGTTTTTT	CASGHELRGLFF
TRBJ2-7	TRBV19	NA	NA	TGTGCCAGTAGTGAGACCGTAGAAGAGCAGTACTTC	CASSETVEEQYF
TRBJ2-7	TRBV6-6	NA	NA	TGTGCCAGCAGTGACAGAATCTCCTACGAGCAGTACTTC	CASSDRISYEQYF
TRBJ2-5	TRBV7-3	NA	NA	TGTGCCAGCAGCTTTTACACGGGGGTAAAAGAGACCCAGTACTTC	CASSFYTGVKETQYF
TRBJ1-6	TRBV6-6	NA	NA	TGTGCCAGCAGTTACTCGGCGGATCCGGGGCGCCCCCTCCACTTT	CASSYSADPGRPLHF